One and the same sample provided the 24 T cell receptor beta chains below, sequenced in a study of HIV-infected patients and healthy controls. cDNA was made from 400 to 500 ng RNA using alpha and beta constant primers. Separate chain-specific third strand synthesis with multiplexing indices produced the alpha and beta libraries. Each CDR3 protein gets one entry after TCRdb re-called the 5' RACE reads with MiXCR. The sample holds some 7,800 distinct CDR3 sequences, roughly 6.1% seen once. All unsorted peripheral T cells were captured because whole blood was used without fractionation. Sample: blood, taken before antiretroviral therapy. The receptor source for this set is an adult with HIV infection.

CDR3 nucleotide sequence: TGTGCCAGCAGCGCCCGACAGGGGGCCGGGTCCGGGGAGCTGTTTTTT. This sequence encodes CASSARQGAGSGELFF. The chain combines TRBV11-3 with TRBJ2-2; 10 bases map to TRBD1. Germline V gene sequence: CDR1 SGHNT, CDR2 YENEEA. Trimming at V came to 5 bases and at J to 6 bases, leaving 9 bases not matched to a gene. The CDR3 consists of 16 residues.

Judged by abundance, this clonotype is medium-sized (0.01 to 0.1%). The chain carries TRBV7-9 and TRBJ2-3; TRBD2 matches at 10 bases. This CDR3 is 19 amino acids long. Germline CDR1 SEHNR, CDR2 FQNEAQ (reference sequence). V trimming: 4 bases; J trimming: 6 bases; junction bases outside the gene matches: 19. As DNA, the CDR3 is TGTGCCAGCAGCTCGAGCAGGGGTAGCGGGGGGCCGACCTTCGATACGCAGTATTTT. Its protein product is CASSSSRGSGGPTFDTQYF.

In its sample, this clonotype was seen many times. The chain joins TRBV6-1 to TRBJ2-3; D is undetermined. Trimming cost V 5 bases and J 0 bases, with 12 bases left between them. CDR1 and CDR2 from the germline V gene are MNHNS and SASEGT. This CDR3 has 15 amino acids. The CDR3 is CASSRMGGSTDTQYF. CDR3 DNA: TGTGCCAGCAGTAGGATGGGTGGTAGCACAGATACGCAGTATTTT.

This clonotype is medium-sized in the sample. The gene calls are TRBV4-1 and TRBJ2-2; tentative D call: TRBD2 (5 bases). V dropped 7 bases and J dropped 0 bases, with 9 bases sitting between them. The CDR3 is made up of 14 amino acids. Germline V gives CDR1 MGHRA, CDR2 YSYEKL. CDR3 region: CASTPGSNTGELFF. CDR3 in DNA: TGCGCCAGCACCCCGGGGTCGAACACCGGGGAGCTGTTTTTT.

This clonotype was seen at least ten times. The CDR3 is CASADSGGLTDTQYF. CDR3 DNA: TGTGCTAGTGCAGATTCGGGGGGCCTCACAGATACGCAGTATTTT. The rearrangement links TRBV12-5 to TRBJ2-3; D is possibly TRBD2 (7 bases). Trimming stripped 7 bases from V and 2 bases from J, with 16 bases between. Germline CDR1 and CDR2: LGHNT and FRNRAP. The CDR3 runs to 15 residues.

The table lists this clonotype with many counts. V usage is TRBV9 and J usage is TRBJ1-1; 7 positions agree with TRBD1. Germline trimming cut 0 bases from V and 3 bases from J; bases unmatched to any gene: 17. Germline lookup yields CDR1 SGDLS and CDR2 YYNGEE. The CDR3 has 19 amino acids. CDR3 nucleotides: TGTGCCAGCAGCGTAGGTCCTCCTGGAGGGGGCGTGCATTACACTGAAGCTTTCTTT. This codes for CASSVGPPGGGVHYTEAFF.

This clonotype was detected many times. The chain is built from TRBV6-1 and TRBJ2-2; perhaps TRBD1 as D (5 bases). Germline lookup yields CDR1 MNHNS and CDR2 SASEGT. This CDR3 has 17 amino acids. The ends were cut back, 2 bases at V and 2 bases at J, with 15 bases in the middle. CDR3 loop: CASSEMDDRANTGELFF. Here the CDR3 DNA reads TGTGCCAGCAGTGAAATGGACGACAGAGCTAACACCGGGGAGCTGTTTTTT.

There are many counts of this clonotype. The chain carries TRBV18 and TRBJ2-3; 9 bases match TRBD2. The CDR3 is 18 residues long. V dropped 0 bases and J dropped 2; count of bases not matched to a gene: 9. From germline, CDR1 is KGHSH and CDR2 LQKENI. The CDR3 sequence is CASSPPSGGDPNTDTQYF. The CDR3 DNA reads TGTGCCAGCTCACCACCTAGCGGGGGAGACCCAAACACAGATACGCAGTATTTT.

This clonotype was picked up many times. The CDR3: CASRKENEQYF. CDR3 nucleotides: TGTGCCAGCAGGAAAGAAAACGAGCAGTACTTC. The chain couples TRBV27 to TRBJ2-7; D uncertain. This CDR3 is 11 amino acids long. Germline lookup yields CDR1 MNHEY and CDR2 SMNVEV (reference sequence). V was clipped by 6 bases and J by 5 bases, with 8 bases between them.

In its sample, this clonotype is medium-sized. The CDR3, as DNA: TGTGCCAGCCGGAGAAGGGGGGACGATGGCTACACCTTC. It yields the protein CASRRRGDDGYTF. V gene TRBV6-5 combines with J gene TRBJ1-2; TRBD1 is a possible D gene (6 bases). V lost 8 bases to trimming and J lost 6 bases, with 16 bases between them. Per germline, CDR1 MNHEY and CDR2 SVGAGI. The CDR3 loop spans 13 amino acids.

There are many counts of this clonotype. The rearrangement uses TRBV24-1 and TRBJ1-6, with 9 bases that match TRBD1. Germline CDR1 KGHDR, CDR2 SFDVKD. This CDR3 contains 14 residues. J gave up 14 bases and V 12 bases, and 16 bases lay outside the gene matches. CDR3 residues: CAGGQGPPDGALHF. In DNA form, the CDR3 reads TGTGCCGGCGGACAGGGGCCGCCGGATGGAGCCCTCCACTTT.

This clonotype occurred a few times. The chain joins TRBV9 to TRBJ2-3; 8 nucleotides match TRBD1. Looked up from germline, CDR1 is SGDLS and CDR2 is YYNGEE. V was clipped by 0 bases and J by 4 bases; unmatched bases: 10. The CDR3 is 17 residues long. As DNA, the CDR3 is TGTGCCAGCAGCGTAGGCACAGGGGTACAGGGGGCAGATACGCAGTATTTT. This encodes CASSVGTGVQGADTQYF.

The chain combines TRBV20-1 with TRBJ1-1, with D tentatively TRBD1 (5 bases). The CDR3 consists of 13 residues. Trimming removed 1 base from V and 7 bases from J, with 13 bases in between. Germline CDR1 is DFQATT and CDR2 is SNEGSKA (reference sequence). Written as DNA, the CDR3 is TGCAGTGCTAGAGCCCCTCAGACAGTTGAAGCTTTCTTT. Residues: CSARAPQTVEAFF.

The count of this clonotype is one. A much larger clone differs from this one at a single base, so this may be a read error. The chain carries TRBV20-1 and TRBJ1-2, with D unclear. The CDR3 has 13 amino acids. Germline V lookup: CDR1 DFQATT, CDR2 SNEGSKA (reference sequence). V shed 4 bases and J shed 4 bases, with 13 bases lying between them. CDR3 bases: TGCAGTGCTAACCGAGCGGATTCCTATGGCTACACCTTC. Translating gives CSANRADSYGYTF.

The chain is built from TRBV5-1 and TRBJ1-2; D unclear. Deletions cut 0 bases from V and 1 base from J, with 4 bases between. The CDR3 runs to 13 residues. CDR1 is SGHRS and CDR2 is YFSETQ in the germline V gene. The CDR3 loop reads CASSLDYNYGYTF. DNA for the CDR3: TGCGCCAGCAGCTTGGACTATAACTATGGCTACACCTTC. Complete variable domain (other parts from reference TRBV5-1 and TRBJ1-2): KAGVTQTPRYLIKTRGQQVTLSCSPISGHRSVSWYQQTPGQGLQFLFEYFSETQRNKGNFPGRFSGRQFSNSRSEMNVSTLELGDSALYLCASSLDYNYGYTFGSGTRLTVV.

This clonotype was seen only a few times. The J gene is TRBJ2-3, the V gene TRBV11-2; 8 bases line up with TRBD1. CDR1 is SGHAT, CDR2 FQNNGV, per germline. The J segment lost 4 bases and the V segment lost 4 bases, leaving 7 bases of the junction unmatched. The CDR3 is 15 amino acids. The CDR3 DNA reads TGTGCCAGCAGCTCCTACAGGGGGAAGGCAGATACGCAGTATTTT. The encoded protein is CASSSYRGKADTQYF.

The chain uses TRBV5-1 and TRBJ1-6; no clear D. The germline gives CDR1 SGHRS, CDR2 YFSETQ. The germline V and J ends were trimmed by 0 bases and 15 bases, with 13 bases remaining between them. The CDR3 consists of 13 residues. The DNA of the CDR3 is TGCGCCAGCAGCTTGGAAGGACCCCCAGGCCTCCACTTT. Its translation: CASSLEGPPGLHF.

Judged by abundance, this clonotype is medium-sized (0.01 to 0.1%). The chain links TRBV6-2 or TRBV6-3 to TRBJ1-1; D is uncertain. Germline V lookup: CDR1 MNHEY, CDR2 SVGEGT. The CDR3 contains 13 residues. Trimming left V 6 bases short and J 3 bases short, with 11 bases between. This chain's CDR3 is CASSSTLYTEAFF. DNA of the CDR3: TGTGCCAGCAGCTCGACCCTGTACACTGAAGCTTTCTTT.

Ten or more counts support this clonotype. The V gene is TRBV5-6, the J gene TRBJ1-2; unclear D gene. V lost 0 bases and J lost 8, with 11 bases in between. CDR3 size: 13 residues. The germline gives CDR1 SGHDT, CDR2 YYEEEE. The CDR3 sequence: CASSLAFTGGYTF. CDR3 bases: TGTGCCAGCAGCTTGGCGTTTACCGGCGGCTACACCTTC.

This clonotype is termed medium-sized. J is TRBJ2-3 and V is TRBV12-3 or TRBV12-4; unclear D gene. The CDR3 runs to 14 residues. Between the trimmed V and J ends, which lost 6 bases and 6 bases, there was a span of 16 bases. The CDR3 DNA follows: TGTGCCAGCAGCACCATAGTTCAAGCGGATACGCAGTATTTT. Amino acids: CASSTIVQADTQYF.

This clonotype came up many times. The rearrangement joins TRBV2 to TRBJ2-3, with 8 bases identical to TRBD2. The junction had 10 bases not matched to a gene; V was cut back by 0 bases and J by 2 bases. The CDR3 loop spans 18 amino acids. The germline V gene has CDR1 SNHLY and CDR2 FYNNEI. The chain's CDR3 is CASSEAPPSGGSTDTQYF. Written as DNA, the CDR3 is TGTGCCAGCAGTGAAGCCCCCCCCAGCGGGGGATCCACAGATACGCAGTATTTT.

The V call is TRBV6-6, the J call TRBJ1-2, with 7 positions matching TRBD1. Germline loops: CDR1 MNHNY, CDR2 SVGAGI (reference sequence). This CDR3 is 14 amino acids long. Trimming cost V 5 bases and J 2 bases; bases outside gene matches: 5. CDR3 DNA sequence: TGTGCCAGCAGTCCCGGGACAGAGAACTATGGCTACACCTTC. Residues: CASSPGTENYGYTF.

Within the sample, this clonotype is medium-sized. V gene TRBV11-2 combines with J gene TRBJ2-5; 9 nucleotides match TRBD2. CDR3 length: 16 amino acids. V was clipped by 5 bases and J by 3 bases; unmatched bases: 10. The germline gives CDR1 SGHAT, CDR2 FQNNGV. The CDR3 protein is CASSNVGASGEETQYF. The CDR3 bases are TGTGCCAGCAGCAATGTCGGGGCTAGCGGGGAAGAGACCCAGTACTTC.

This clonotype was recorded many times. This chain uses TRBV6-6 with TRBJ2-5, with 10 positions matching TRBD1. Germline-derived CDR1 and CDR2 are MNHNY and SVGAGI (reference sequence). The CDR3 consists of 16 residues. Trimming removed 5 bases from V and 4 bases from J; junction bases left unmatched: 10. CDR3: CASSPELTGGLETQYF. Written as DNA, the CDR3 is TGTGCCAGCAGTCCCGAGCTGACAGGGGGCTTAGAGACCCAGTACTTC.